The source of this T cell receptor beta chain is a study of T cell changes during pregnancy in multiple sclerosis. TCRdb keeps only in-frame clones here, not all; method: immunoSEQ multiplex PCR. This table has about 110,000 clones, around 90% appearing once. This TCR derives from a female donor with multiple sclerosis, enrolled in a pregnancy study. The starting material was peripheral blood, obtained before pregnancy.

CDR3 nucleotide sequence: TGTGCCAGCAGCTTCACAGGGGATAGCAATCAGCCCCAGCATTTT. This translates into CASSFTGDSNQPQHF. The chain links TRBV7-8 to TRBJ1-5; 7 positions agree with TRBD1. This CDR3 spans 15 amino acids. Trimming at V came to 3 bases and at J to 0 bases, leaving 2 bases not matched to a gene. Germline values: CDR1 SGHVS, CDR2 FQNEAQ.